This T cell receptor (beta chain) was retrieved from a study of blood T cell repertoires in COVID-19. Study at large: The study drew acute and convalescent COVID-19 samples from the United States, Italy and Spain. Sources were T cells, B-cell-depleted T cells, or PBMCs; the material itself was cDNA or gDNA.

V shed 0 bases and J shed 8 bases, with 13 bases lying between them. CDR1 is SEHNR, CDR2 FQNEAQ, per germline (reference sequence). The CDR3 consists of 15 residues. Original processing notes: Amplification from reference gene primers served as the basis for estimated nucleated cell counts. Repertoires were generated with immunoSEQ multiplex PCR, while TCRdb's copy carries only in-frame clones and drops some. V, J and clone size were drawn from that table, and D and trimming were deduced from the DNA. The sample yields roughly 500,000 clones, roughly 90% seen once. The source of this sequence is a middle-aged woman who had recovered from COVID-19. Material for sequencing was PBMCs or T cells enriched from blood (not recorded which). The chain couples TRBV7-9 to TRBJ1-4; D ambiguous. The CDR3 DNA reads as TGTGCCAGCAGCTTAGCGACGGGGTTAGGGGAAAAACTGTTTTTT. It translates to CASSLATGLGEKLFF.